The 25 T cell receptor beta chains given below trace back to one sample, sequenced in a study of graft-versus-host responses after intestinal transplantation. These TCRs' antigens remain unknown. The repertoire was sequenced with immunoSEQ multiplex PCR; TCRdb's copy has only in-frame clones and lacks some. The sample lists some 48,000 clones, 70% to 85% occurring once. The sequences come from unstimulated CD4+ T cells sorted from spleen or lymph node cells, collected before transplant. Receptors were obtained from a human donor who was the organ donor for an intestinal transplant.

In DNA, the CDR3 is TGTGCCAGCAGTTACTCGGGGGACTCACCCCTCCACTTT. Protein sequence: CASSYSGDSPLHF. The chain has TRBV6-5 and TRBJ1-6; perhaps TRBD1 as D (5 bases). V shed 0 bases and J shed 10 bases, with 7 bases lying between them. This CDR3 contains 13 residues. Germline V gene lookup returns CDR1 MNHEY and CDR2 SVGAGI.

The chain is built from TRBV5-4 and TRBJ2-5; D is possibly TRBD2 (5 bases). The CDR3 sequence is 17 residues long. Trimming left V 4 bases short and J 0 bases short, with 19 bases between. The germline CDR1 and CDR2 sequences are SGHNT and YYREEE (reference sequence). CDR3 amino acids: CASSPLPTTTNQETQYF. Here the CDR3 DNA reads TGTGCCAGCAGCCCCCTCCCGACTACTACAAACCAAGAGACCCAGTACTTC. The complete variable domain, with remaining parts taken from reference TRBV5-4 and TRBJ2-5, reads ETGVTQSPTHLIKTRGQQVTLRCSSQSGHNTVSWYQQALGQGPQFIFQYYREEENGRGNFPPRFSGLQFPNYSSELNVNALELDDSALYLCASSPLPTTTNQETQYFGPGTRLLVL.

V usage is TRBV4-2 and J usage is TRBJ2-1; 10 positions match TRBD2. Losses at the gene ends were 4 bases for V and 3 bases for J; bases not matched to a gene: 6. CDR1 is LGHNA, CDR2 YNFKEQ, per germline. CDR3 length equals 16 residues. CDR3 sequence reads: CASSPRLAGLYNEQFF. The CDR3 bases are TGTGCCAGCAGCCCAAGACTAGCGGGTCTCTACAATGAGCAGTTCTTC.

The rearrangement joins TRBV11-2 to TRBJ2-7; unclear D gene. Germline V CDR1 and CDR2: SGHAT, FQNNGV. The CDR3 is made up of 13 amino acids. The V and J ends lost 0 bases and 2 bases respectively, with 5 bases between them. The CDR3 region is CASSLDRAYEQYF. In DNA form, the CDR3 reads TGTGCCAGCAGCTTAGACCGCGCCTACGAGCAGTACTTC.

This chain connects TRBV18 to TRBJ2-1; D perhaps matches TRBD1 (5 bases). CDR1 is KGHSH, CDR2 LQKENI, per germline. The V and J ends lost 2 bases and 7 bases respectively, with 24 bases between them. CDR3 size: 18 residues. CDR3: CASSPYRQAGKGRNEQFF. The CDR3 DNA reads as TGTGCCAGCTCACCATACAGACAAGCAGGGAAAGGTCGAAATGAGCAGTTCTTC.

The chain joins TRBV7-2 to TRBJ2-3; D uncertain. The V gene's germline CDR1 is SGHTA and CDR2 FQGNSA. This CDR3 is built from 14 residues. Between the trimmed V and J ends, which lost 3 bases and 5 bases, there was a span of 12 bases. The CDR3 loop reads CASSLNPYGDTQYF. For the CDR3, the DNA is TGTGCCAGCAGCTTGAACCCGTACGGAGATACGCAGTATTTT. Looking up the rest from reference TRBV7-2 and TRBJ2-3 gives the full variable domain: GAGVSQSPSNKVTEKGKDVELRCDPISGHTALYWYRQSLGQGLEFLIYFQGNSAPDKSGLPSDRFSAERTGGSVSTLTIQRTQQEDSAVYLCASSLNPYGDTQYFGPGTRLTVL.

This chain connects TRBV6-6 to TRBJ2-4; either TRBD1 or TRBD2 may fit D (6 bases each). The CDR3 spans 14 residues. The V end was cut by 10 bases, the J end by 6 bases, with 19 bases between. The germline V gene has CDR1 MNHNY and CDR2 SVGAGI (reference sequence). The CDR3 spells CATGDFNKGNIQYF. The CDR3 DNA sequence: TGTGCCACAGGGGACTTTAATAAGGGAAACATTCAGTACTTC.

V is TRBV6-5 and J is TRBJ1-3; 7 bases are shared with TRBD1. Trimming cost V 4 bases and J 3 bases; bases outside gene matches: 3. Looked up from germline, CDR1 is MNHEY and CDR2 is SVGAGI. The CDR3 is 14 residues long. CDR3: CASSLWTGGNTIYF. The CDR3 DNA sequence: TGTGCCAGCAGTTTATGGACAGGTGGAAACACCATATATTTT.

CDR3 region: CASSLDRGADTGELFF. The CDR3 DNA sequence: TGTGCCAGCAGCTTAGATCGAGGGGCGGACACCGGGGAGCTGTTTTTT. The rearrangement uses TRBV11-2 and TRBJ2-2; possibly TRBD1 or TRBD2 for D (5 bases each). V was pared by 0 bases and J by 3 bases, with 11 bases between. Per germline, CDR1 SGHAT and CDR2 FQNNGV. This CDR3 has 16 amino acids.

The chain couples TRBV5-1 to TRBJ2-1; TRBD2 aligns across 13 bases. CDR3 size: 19 residues. The J segment lost 5 bases and the V segment lost 0 bases, leaving 11 bases of the junction unmatched. Germline values: CDR1 SGHRS, CDR2 YFSETQ. CDR3 sequence reads: CASSLARTSGGHINNEQFF. As DNA, the CDR3 is TGCGCCAGCAGCTTGGCACGGACTAGCGGGGGCCACATCAACAATGAGCAGTTCTTC.

On this clone itself: At one of its ends the junction is not consistent with the germline gene, which may arise from a read error. The J gene is TRBJ2-1, the V gene TRBV27, with D perhaps TRBD2 (6 bases). The CDR3 is 13 amino acids. Germline loops: CDR1 MNHEY, CDR2 SMNVEV (reference sequence). CDR3 protein: CASKVRAGSARVF. The CDR3 region has the DNA TGTGCCAGCAAGGTTCGAGCCGGGAGTGCTCGGGTCTTC.

The CDR3 region has the DNA TGTGCCAGCAGTTTAAAGCCAGTCTCCTACGAGCAGTACTTC. This encodes CASSLKPVSYEQYF. The chain joins TRBV27 to TRBJ2-7; no clear D gene. Germline V gene lookup returns CDR1 MNHEY and CDR2 SMNVEV (reference sequence). V lost 2 bases and J lost 0, with 8 bases in between. The CDR3 consists of 14 residues.

This clone was picked up one time. The V call is TRBV4-1, the J call TRBJ1-2; tentative D call: TRBD1 (6 bases). CDR1 and CDR2 from the germline V gene are MGHRA and YSYEKL. CDR3 length equals 19 residues. The V end was cut by 3 bases, the J end by 4 bases, with 27 bases between. The CDR3 nucleotides read TGCGCCAGCAGCCACCCCAGATCAACAAACAGGGTAGGACGCTATGGCTACACCTTC. This encodes CASSHPRSTNRVGRYGYTF.

The chain has TRBV5-5 and TRBJ2-5; TRBD1 might be the D (5 bases). CDR3 size: 12 residues. Germline CDR1 and CDR2: SGHKS and YYEKEE (reference sequence). Trimming removed 4 bases from V and 4 bases from J, with 8 bases in between. CDR3 in DNA: TGTGCCAGCAGCGTGACAGCAGAGACCCAGTACTTC. Its protein product is CASSVTAETQYF.

The genes are TRBV19 and TRBJ2-1; 9 bases line up with TRBD1. Germline trimming cut 5 bases from V and 8 bases from J; bases unmatched to any gene: 7. CDR3 length: 14 residues. Germline V CDR1 and CDR2: LNHDA, SQIVND (reference sequence). The CDR3 spells CASSSGDRDDEQFF. The CDR3 DNA reads TGTGCCAGTAGTTCAGGGGACAGGGACGATGAGCAGTTCTTC.

The genes are TRBV10-3 and TRBJ1-4, with D tentatively TRBD1 (6 bases). V lost 6 bases to trimming and J lost 0 bases, with 14 bases between them. This CDR3 has 16 residues. Germline CDR1 is ENHRY and CDR2 is SYGVKD. In DNA, the CDR3 is TGTGCCATCAGACCCGGGACACCGACAACTAATGAAAAACTGTTTTTT. This gives the protein CAIRPGTPTTNEKLFF.

This clone has only a few counts. The J gene is TRBJ2-7, the V gene TRBV27; D is perhaps TRBD2 (5 bases). This CDR3 region has 16 residues. The V and J ends lost 5 bases and 2 bases respectively, with 19 bases between them. CDR1 is MNHEY, CDR2 SMNVEV, per germline (reference sequence). CDR3 amino acids: CASSLSGGVGTYEQYF. The CDR3 nucleotides are TGTGCCAGCAGTCTCAGCGGTGGGGTGGGAACCTACGAGCAGTACTTC.

The count of this clone is one. The chain employs TRBV5-1 and TRBJ2-3, with D possibly called TRBD1 or TRBD2 (5 bases each). With 1 base removed from V and 4 bases from J, the gap between germline ends came to 13 bases. CDR3 length: 15 amino acids. Germline V gene sequence: CDR1 SGHRS, CDR2 YFSETQ. The CDR3 DNA reads as TGCGCCAGCAGCTTGTGGGGGATAGTTGCAGATACGCAGTATTTT. This translates into CASSLWGIVADTQYF.

V is TRBV6-5 and J is TRBJ2-1; the D gene is possibly TRBD2 (5 bases). Germline V lookup: CDR1 MNHEY, CDR2 SVGAGI. The CDR3 contains 13 residues. The V end was cut by 9 bases, the J end by 3 bases, with 12 bases between. The CDR3 loop is CASSFAGYNEQFF. The CDR3 bases are TGTGCCAGTTCATTTGCGGGCTACAATGAGCAGTTCTTC.

This clone was found a few times. The rearrangement joins TRBV6-5 to TRBJ1-1; D is perhaps TRBD1 (6 bases). The CDR3 sequence is 16 residues long. Trimming left V 2 bases short and J 0 bases short, with 13 bases between. CDR1 and CDR2 (germline): MNHEY, SVGAGI. CDR3 loop: CASSYGGRTMNTEAFF. In DNA, the CDR3 is TGTGCCAGCAGTTACGGGGGCCGAACCATGAACACTGAAGCTTTCTTT.

The rearrangement links TRBV5-1 to TRBJ2-5; TRBD2 aligns across 10 bases. Germline CDR1 SGHRS, CDR2 YFSETQ. V lost 4 bases to trimming and J lost 4 bases; unmatched junction nucleotides: 10. There are 16 residues in the CDR3. The CDR3 sequence: CASSEGSGGAGETQYF. CDR3 bases: TGCGCCAGCAGCGAGGGGAGCGGGGGGGCAGGAGAGACCCAGTACTTC. The variable domain in full, completed from reference TRBV5-1 and TRBJ2-5, reads KAGVTQTPRYLIKTRGQQVTLSCSPISGHRSVSWYQQTPGQGLQFLFEYFSETQRNKGNFPGRFSGRQFSNSRSEMNVSTLELGDSALYLCASSEGSGGAGETQYFGPGTRLLVL.

The V and J genes are TRBV7-7 and TRBJ2-5; D is possibly TRBD2 (6 bases). Trimming left V 3 bases short and J 4 bases short, with 15 bases between. The CDR3 totals 15 residues. CDR1 and CDR2 (germline): SSHAT, FNYEAQ (reference sequence). DNA of the CDR3: TGTGCCAGCAGCTTGGGATCGGGAGTTCGAGAGACCCAGTACTTC. Encoded protein: CASSLGSGVRETQYF.

The V gene is TRBV19, the J gene TRBJ1-2, with 9 bases identical to TRBD1. The germline CDR1 and CDR2 sequences are LNHDA and SQIVND (reference sequence). V dropped 3 bases and J dropped 4; count of bases not matched to a gene: 3. This CDR3 comprises 14 residues. The CDR3 is CASSMGQGGYGYTF. In DNA, the CDR3 is TGTGCCAGTAGTATGGGACAGGGCGGCTATGGCTACACCTTC.

The rearrangement joins TRBV5-6 to TRBJ1-6; D is unclear. The V gene's germline CDR1 is SGHDT and CDR2 YYEEEE. The CDR3 loop spans 16 amino acids. Trimming took off 4 bases at V and 9 bases at J, with 20 bases between the two ends. The CDR3 nucleotides read TGTGCCAGCAGCCCCCCGGGCCTAAAGCTTCGTTCACCCCTCCACTTT. Protein: CASSPPGLKLRSPLHF.

This chain joins TRBV18 and TRBJ1-3; D not resolved. The V end lost 1 base, the J end lost 0 bases, and 13 bases lay between the germline ends. The germline V gene encodes CDR1 KGHSH and CDR2 LQKENI. This CDR3 region has 17 residues. The CDR3 DNA reads as TGTGCCAGCTCACCACTCAAACACACCAGCTCTGGAAACACCATATATTTT. Translating gives CASSPLKHTSSGNTIYF.